This T cell receptor (beta chain) was documented in a study of T cells in Graves' hyperthyroidism and ophthalmopathy (dated by TCRdb to the late 2010s). Describing the broader study: Peripheral blood samples were taken at the time of initial diagnosis, prior to any treatment. According to the paper, TCR Vbeta CDR3 sequencing was carried out on some 140 peripheral blood samples, which came from 40 to 45 ophthalmopathy, 75 or so hyperthyroidism and some 17 progressor patients. Once sampling was done, hyperthyroidism patients were given methimazole at a starting dose of 30 mg daily, whereas ophthalmopathy patients were given high-dose intravenous methylprednisolone. The study also compared thyroid tissue and blood T-cell repertoires from five or six Graves' hyperthyroidism patients. TCR V-J signatures able to tell the groups apart were searched for in a discovery cohort of 95 or so patients, of whom over 40 had Graves' ophthalmopathy and roughly 57 had stable Graves' hyperthyroidism. Prospective prediction of ophthalmopathy was tested in an independent validation cohort of 18 to 20 hyperthyroidism patients and around 16 patients who later progressed to ophthalmopathy. The roughly 100 discovery patients were randomly divided into training and test sets at a 7:3 ratio.

Graves' hyperthyroidism was defined as stable when no progression to ophthalmopathy occurred over 18 months of follow-up. The hyperthyroidism patients were between 18 and 65 years old and newly diagnosed, with a disease duration of less than 2 months. Any patient with an uncontrolled infection, another autoimmune disease, pregnancy or lactation was excluded. Diagnoses relied on clinical symptoms, serum thyroxine and TRAb, thyroid ultrasound and orbital computed tomography. PBMCs were isolated from more than 9 ml of fresh peripheral blood by Ficoll-Paque density gradient centrifugation. Total RNA was extracted using Trizol reagent, and RNA quality was assessed on an Agilent 2100 Bioanalyzer. On the study overall, not on this receptor specifically: In validation, the model predicted progression to ophthalmopathy a median of about 6.8 months before onset, with around 70% sensitivity and 72.22% specificity. Ophthalmopathy was separated from stable hyperthyroidism by a 13 V-J signature model, with around 90% sensitivity and approximately 84% specificity obtained in cross-validation and 80%/75% obtained in testing. No statistical method was used to set the sample size in advance, and investigators knew the group allocation. Most expanded thyroid clonotypes (frequency above 0.001) were also found in blood, which suggests that blood repertoires may mirror thyroid immune responses.

A note on this clonotype: This clone's antigen is unknown. One base away there is no much larger clone; base qualities are not given.

Amplification of TCR beta CDR3 regions was carried out from RNA transcripts. The first round of RT-PCR for the TCR CDR3 was performed with the HTBI primer set and the Qiagen OneStep RT-PCR kit. The libraries were constructed in a second round of multiplex PCR and then size-selected and purified. Sequencing of the libraries was done on an Illumina HiSeq2000 using paired-end 100 bp reads. As for the authors' bioinformatics: SOAPnuke was used to process the raw data, with reads discarded if the reads contained adapters or uncalled bases, had a mean Phred below 15, or lacked an exact constant-primer or identifier match. COPE v1.2.5 was used to merge high-quality paired reads, and clonotypes were defined as unique nucleotide sequences. Clonotypes were aligned to IMGT TRBV, TRBD and TRBJ reference segments using MiTCR v1.1. Only V-J combinations with frequency above 0.0001, covering about 99% of repertoires, were analysed. A TCS score was defined as the ratio of F50 (clonal expansion) to E x V (chaos), with BLOSUM62-based TCRdist applied between CDR3 peptides within each V-J. Welch's t-statistics and random forest reduced roughly 500 V-J features to about 12, which were used in a naive Bayes classifier (R e1071). Starting from the raw public reads, TCRdb applied fastp trimming at Q25, assembled clones with MiXCR and retained in-frame beta chains. Every distinct CDR3 protein forms one entry, paired with its most common genes and DNA. Clone size and V and J calls follow TCRdb, not the original study. In all, the sample holds 500,000 to 550,000 distinct CDR3 sequences, and 20% to 25% of those were seen once. Around a quarter of the sample is held by the ten biggest clonotypes.

The sample comprised blood. The receptor comes from a man younger than 35 with Graves' hyperthyroidism.

The sequenced DNA: TGTGCCAGCAGCTTAGCCGGGGCCCGCCTCCCAGCCTACGAGCAGTACTTC. Its protein is CASSLAGARLPAYEQYF. The sequence links TRBV7-2 to TRBJ2-7, with the D gene possibly TRBD1 or TRBD2, each one fitting 5 bases. As encoded in the germline V gene, CDR1 is SGHTA while CDR2 is FQGNSA. Relative to germline, V is 0 bases shorter and J is 2 bases shorter, with 17 bases between their ends. Reading from cysteine to phenylalanine, the CDR3 counts 17 amino acids. The kept DNA is CDR3 alone, 51 bases in frame from the first base.